These T cell receptor beta chains were read from a single sample in a study of T cell repertoires in cytomegalovirus infection. TCRdb fed the reads into MiXCR, producing one record per CDR3 protein. In the table there are around 530,000 distinct CDR3 sequences, around 27% of which are singletons. Sequenced input: PBMCs. These TCRs come from a human donor in good health (CMV status not recorded). Some clones in this sample may be carry-over from other donors' samples. Both conserved end residues are part of each CDR3. A D gene is named only where the DNA matches it firmly. Expanded clones get a size class; other rows say once, few or many, or leave the size out.

CASSLAGLNEDTQYF	TGTGCCAGCAGCTTGGCCGGGCTGAACGAGGATACGCAGTATTTT	NA	TRBJ2-3	15	NA	TRBV5-5
CASSLPGRGAETQYF	TGTGCCAGCAGCTTACCGGGCAGGGGAGCCGAGACCCAGTACTTC	NA	TRBJ2-5	15	few	TRBV5-4
CASSPPTDGIYEQYF	TGTGCCAGCAGTCCCCCGACTGACGGGATTTACGAGCAGTACTTC	NA	TRBJ2-7	15	NA	TRBV28
CASINVNGAEETQYF	TGTGCCAGTATAAACGTGAATGGGGCTGAAGAGACCCAGTACTTC	NA	TRBJ2-5	15	NA	TRBV19
CASSYSRGFIGGKGDEQFF	TGTGCCAGCAGTTACTCGAGAGGGTTCATCGGAGGGAAAGGCGATGAGCAGTTCTTC	NA	TRBJ2-1	19	few	TRBV6-2/TRBV6-3
CSVAGTTEAFF	TGCAGCGTCGCGGGGACCACTGAAGCTTTCTTT	NA	TRBJ1-1	11	NA	TRBV29-1
CASSYSKSGSRVEQFF	TGTGCCAGCAGTTACTCGAAAAGCGGGAGTAGGGTTGAGCAGTTCTTC	TRBD2	TRBJ2-1	16	few	TRBV6-8
CASSPKTGWTQPQHF	TGTGCCAGCAGCCCAAAGACAGGCTGGACTCAGCCCCAGCATTTT	NA	TRBJ1-5	15	NA	TRBV3-1
CASSLQGGDGELFF	TGTGCCAGCAGCTTACAGGGAGGGGACGGGGAGCTGTTTTTT	TRBD2	TRBJ2-2	14	NA	TRBV7-2
CASKGAPGAGNQPQHF	TGTGCCAGCAAGGGGGCCCCAGGGGCTGGCAATCAGCCCCAGCATTTT	TRBD1	TRBJ1-5	16	few	TRBV12-3/TRBV12-4
CASIRGLAGEYEQFF	TGTGCCAGCATCAGGGGACTAGCGGGAGAATATGAGCAGTTCTTC	TRBD2	TRBJ2-1	15	many	TRBV7-9
CASGGLDQETQYF	TGCGCCAGCGGAGGACTCGACCAAGAGACCCAGTACTTC	NA	TRBJ2-5	13	NA	TRBV5-1
CASSLFRLSGGTGKETQYF	TGTGCCAGCAGCTTATTTCGCCTATCGGGCGGGACCGGAAAAGAGACCCAGTACTTC	NA	TRBJ2-5	19	few	TRBV7-9
CASSLTGSHYGYTF	TGTGCCAGCAGCTTGACAGGGTCTCACTATGGCTACACCTTC	TRBD1	TRBJ1-2	14	many	TRBV11-1
CASKQGGGYTF	TGTGCCAGCAAGCAGGGGGGGGGCTACACCTTC	TRBD1	TRBJ1-2	11	few	TRBV6-5
CASSQDLLNEQFF	TGTGCCAGCAGCCAAGATTTGTTGAATGAGCAGTTCTTC	NA	TRBJ2-1	13	NA	TRBV3-1
CASSQDWARGNSPLHF	TGCGCCAGCAGCCAAGATTGGGCCAGGGGAAATTCACCCCTCCACTTT	NA	TRBJ1-6	16	NA	TRBV4-3
CASSVTRVNTDTQYF	TGTGCCAGCAGCGTAACGCGGGTAAACACAGATACGCAGTATTTT	NA	TRBJ2-3	15	NA	TRBV9
CASSPPGRSGNTIYF	TGTGCCAGCTCACCACCGGGGAGGAGTGGAAACACCATATATTTT	NA	TRBJ1-3	15	few	TRBV18
CASRGTAQNSGNTIYF	TGTGCCAGCAGGGGGACAGCTCAAAACTCTGGAAACACCATATATTTT	TRBD1	TRBJ1-3	16	NA	TRBV7-9
CASSQGALGYGYTF	TGCGCCAGCAGCCAAGGGGCTCTGGGGTATGGCTACACCTTC	NA	TRBJ1-2	14	NA	TRBV4-1
CASSVLQGAYANQPQHF	TGTGCCAGCAGTGTGCTACAGGGGGCGTATGCCAATCAGCCCCAGCATTTT	TRBD1	TRBJ1-5	17	NA	TRBV28
CASSLGAISNQPQHF	TGTGCCAGCAGTTTAGGGGCCATCAGCAATCAGCCCCAGCATTTT	NA	TRBJ1-5	15	many	TRBV12-3/TRBV12-4
CASSEQWGGSRGYTF	TGTGCCAGCAGTGAACAATGGGGGGGATCTCGAGGCTACACCTTC	NA	TRBJ1-2	15	few	TRBV25-1
CATSGQLAGDTDNEQFF	TGTGCCACCAGTGGCCAGCTAGCGGGAGATACTGACAATGAGCAGTTCTTC	TRBD2	TRBJ2-1	17	few	TRBV24-1
CASSDPGTRADTQYF	TGTGCCAGCAGCGACCCAGGTACTCGCGCAGATACGCAGTATTTT	NA	TRBJ2-3	15	NA	TRBV9
CASSQEVQVTYNEQFF	TGCGCCAGCAGCCAAGAGGTCCAGGTCACCTACAATGAGCAGTTCTTC	NA	TRBJ2-1	16	NA	TRBV4-3
CASLQDYGYTF	TGTGCCAGCCTCCAGGACTATGGCTACACCTTC	NA	TRBJ1-2	11	NA	TRBV19
CASSLEGSNTEAFF	TGCGCCAGCAGCTTGGAGGGCAGCAACACTGAAGCTTTCTTT	NA	TRBJ1-1	14	NA	TRBV5-1
CASTNTDGGRNEQFF	TGTGCCAGCACAAATACGGACGGAGGGCGCAATGAGCAGTTCTTC	NA	TRBJ2-1	15	NA	TRBV6-5
CASSYSSGAVYNEQFF	TGTGCCAGCAGTTACTCTTCGGGAGCGGTCTACAATGAGCAGTTCTTC	NA	TRBJ2-1	16	NA	TRBV6-6
CASSPRVGSSYNEQFF	TGTGCCAGCAGCCCTAGGGTCGGAAGCTCCTACAATGAGCAGTTCTTC	NA	TRBJ2-1	16	few	TRBV7-2
CASSLSGGGEEQYF	TGTGCCAGCAGTTTATCCGGAGGCGGGGAGGAGCAGTACTTC	NA	TRBJ2-7	14	few	TRBV28
CASSLGQPDDTGELFF	TGTGCCAGCAGCTTGGGACAGCCAGACGACACCGGGGAGCTGTTTTTT	TRBD1	TRBJ2-2	16	NA	TRBV7-9
CASSFEDREKLFF	TGTGCCAGCAGCTTCGAGGACAGGGAAAAACTGTTTTTT	TRBD1	TRBJ1-4	13	NA	TRBV5-6
CASSSGPKAETQYF	TGTGCCAGCAGTTCGGGACCCAAAGCGGAGACCCAGTACTTC	NA	TRBJ2-5	14	few	TRBV12-3/TRBV12-4
CASSTAPTSGNLYF	TGTGCCAGCAGCACTGCTCCGACTAGCGGGAATCTGTATTTT	TRBD2	TRBJ2-3	14	NA	TRBV28
CASAPYLAGGGDTQYF	TGCGCCAGCGCGCCATATCTAGCGGGAGGGGGAGATACGCAGTATTTT	TRBD2	TRBJ2-3	16	NA	TRBV4-1
CSVEPESLYNEQFF	TGCAGCGTTGAACCGGAGAGCCTATACAATGAGCAGTTCTTC	NA	TRBJ2-1	14	NA	TRBV29-1
CASSQGTSANNEQFF	TGCGCCAGCAGCCAAGGGACTAGCGCAAACAATGAGCAGTTCTTC	TRBD2	TRBJ2-1	15	NA	TRBV4-1
CASSYWRDRTDTQYF	TGTGCCAGCAGTTACTGGCGGGATAGGACAGATACGCAGTATTTT	NA	TRBJ2-3	15	NA	TRBV6-2/TRBV6-3
CASSSGQGYNSPLHF	TGTGCCAGCAGTTCGGGACAGGGGTATAATTCACCCCTCCACTTT	TRBD1	TRBJ1-6	15	NA	TRBV28
CASSYLSGTGKAFF	TGTGCCAGCAGCTATCTAAGCGGGACAGGAAAAGCTTTCTTT	TRBD1	TRBJ1-1	14	many	TRBV7-2
CSARDRASTDTQYF	TGCAGTGCTAGGGACAGGGCTAGCACAGATACGCAGTATTTT	TRBD1	TRBJ2-3	14	NA	TRBV20-1
CASSLSPWVGGSPLHF	TGTGCCAGCAGTTTAAGTCCTTGGGTCGGCGGTTCACCCCTCCACTTT	NA	TRBJ1-6	16	NA	TRBV12-3/TRBV12-4
CASSDRGRVYEQYF	TGTGCCAGCAGTGACAGGGGTCGGGTTTACGAGCAGTACTTC	TRBD1	TRBJ2-7	14	few	TRBV28
CASSQRGVTGELFF	TGCGCCAGCAGCCAGCGGGGGGTCACCGGGGAGCTGTTTTTT	TRBD2	TRBJ2-2	14	NA	TRBV4-1
CASSFGPTSPPLHF	TGTGCCAGCAGCTTTGGGCCGACGAGTCCACCCCTCCACTTT	NA	TRBJ1-6	14	NA	TRBV7-2
CASRDGGGLGEKLFF	TGCGCCAGCAGGGACGGCGGCGGTCTTGGAGAAAAACTGTTTTTT	NA	TRBJ1-4	15	NA	TRBV5-1
CASNPGRGATDTQYF	TGTGCCAGCAACCCTGGGAGGGGGGCCACAGATACGCAGTATTTT	NA	TRBJ2-3	15	few	TRBV7-6
CASSQQSSYEQYF	TGTGCCAGCAGCCAGCAGAGCTCCTACGAGCAGTACTTC	NA	TRBJ2-7	13	many	TRBV7-2
CASSQAGLADTDTQYF	TGCGCCAGCAGCCAAGCGGGACTAGCGGATACAGATACGCAGTATTTT	TRBD2	TRBJ2-3	16	NA	TRBV4-1
CASSSTRLRSGRPYNEQFF	TGTGCCAGCAGCTCCACCAGGCTTAGAAGCGGGAGACCCTACAATGAGCAGTTCTTC	TRBD2	TRBJ2-1	19	few	TRBV7-2
CASSYGLAGVGQETQYF	TGTGCCAGCAGTTACGGGCTAGCGGGAGTTGGCCAAGAGACCCAGTACTTC	TRBD2	TRBJ2-5	17	NA	TRBV6-2/TRBV6-3
CASSFRGLETQYF	TGTGCCAGCAGCTTTCGGGGTCTAGAGACCCAGTACTTC	NA	TRBJ2-5	13	few	TRBV7-9